Presented here are 25 T cell receptor beta chains from one specimen sequenced in a study of T-cell reconstitution after alpha-beta-depleted transplantation in children. The TCRbeta library incorporated unique molecular identifiers. TCRdb reprocessed the PCR reads with MiXCR, giving one entry per CDR3 protein. Here the sample spans approximately 130,000 distinct CDR3 sequences, about 9.5% being singletons. The specimen was PBMCs, mostly from graft donor cells, collected 180 days after TCRalphabeta/CD19-depleted stem cell transplant. All receptors come from a girl less than two years old who had a stem cell transplant for combined immunodeficiency, so the T cells may come from the graft donor.

This clonotype was counted at least ten times. The rearrangement links TRBV29-1 to TRBJ1-5, with 9 nucleotides matching TRBD1. Germline CDR1 and CDR2: SQVTM and ANQGSEA. V dropped 6 bases and J dropped 2; count of bases not matched to a gene: 5. The CDR3 consists of 14 residues. The CDR3 DNA reads as TGCAGCGTCGCCAGGACAGGGGGCAATCAGCCCCAGCATTTT. Its protein product is CSVARTGGNQPQHF.

This rearrangement joins TRBV13 to TRBJ2-3; the D is unclear. Germline assignment: CDR1 PRHDT and CDR2 FYEKMQ (reference sequence). V was pared by 0 bases and J by 7 bases, with 5 bases between. This CDR3 comprises 12 residues. The CDR3 loop is CASSLGTNTQYF. As DNA, the CDR3 is TGTGCCAGCAGCTTAGGGACAAATACGCAGTATTTT.

The chain recombines TRBV20-1 with TRBJ2-1; 10 nucleotides line up with TRBD2. CDR1 and CDR2 from the germline V gene are DFQATT and SNEGSKA (reference sequence). The CDR3 consists of 15 residues. Trimming at V came to 3 bases and at J to 6 bases, leaving 8 bases not matched to a gene. This CDR3 reads CSARGSGGGSNEQFF. CDR3 coding DNA: TGCAGTGCTAGGGGGAGCGGGGGGGGTTCCAATGAGCAGTTCTTC.

The V and J genes are TRBV20-1 and TRBJ2-2, with a possible D match to TRBD1 (6 bases). The V gene lost 1 base and the J gene lost 3 bases, with 15 bases spanning the gap. The length of the CDR3 is 16 residues. Per germline, CDR1 DFQATT and CDR2 SNEGSKA (reference sequence). The CDR3, as DNA: TGCAGTGCTAGAGCCCCGACAGGCCCTGACACCGGGGAGCTGTTTTTT. Translating gives CSARAPTGPDTGELFF.

As regards this clonotype: A much bigger clone sits one base away, suggesting this may be a read error. The chain joins TRBV5-6 to TRBJ2-7, with TRBD1 matching over 10 bases. Per germline, CDR1 SGHDT and CDR2 YYEEEE. The CDR3 length is 14 residues. The CDR3 region is CAGSWGQGFDEQYF. For the CDR3, the DNA is TGTGCCGGCAGCTGGGGACAGGGGTTCGACGAGCAGTACTTC.

This clonotype was seen only a few times. This sequence joins TRBV5-1 and TRBJ2-2, with 9 bases matching TRBD1. Germline V CDR1 and CDR2: SGHRS, YFSETQ. CDR3 length equals 14 residues. With V trimmed by 4 bases and J by 5 bases, 3 bases remained unmatched. CDR3 sequence: CASSPGTGTGELFF. CDR3 bases: TGCGCCAGCAGCCCCGGGACAGGGACCGGGGAGCTGTTTTTT.

V and J are TRBV20-1 and TRBJ2-1; either TRBD1 or TRBD2 may supply D (5 bases each). The germline gives CDR1 DFQATT, CDR2 SNEGSKA (reference sequence). V was clipped by 4 bases and J by 3 bases, with 13 bases between them. The CDR3 extends over 14 amino acids. For the CDR3, the DNA is TGCAGTGCTACGTGGGGCGGACTCTACAATGAGCAGTTCTTC. Its translation: CSATWGGLYNEQFF.

The chain links TRBV7-2 to TRBJ1-4, with D perhaps matching TRBD1 (6 bases). The CDR3 is made up of 16 amino acids. The V gene's germline CDR1 is SGHTA and CDR2 FQGNSA. Trimming cost V 2 bases and J 0 bases, with 10 bases left between them. For the CDR3, the DNA is TGTGCCAGCAGCTTACAGGGGACTTCAACTAATGAAAAACTGTTTTTT. Its translation: CASSLQGTSTNEKLFF.

This clonotype came up many times. V usage is TRBV5-1 and J usage is TRBJ2-7, with D perhaps matching TRBD1 (6 bases). Germline V gene sequence: CDR1 SGHRS, CDR2 YFSETQ. The CDR3 runs to 14 residues. The V end was cut by 0 bases, the J end by 2 bases, with 9 bases between. CDR3 protein: CASSLGGRTYEQYF. CDR3 in DNA: TGCGCCAGCAGCTTGGGGGGGCGTACCTACGAGCAGTACTTC. The variable domain in full, with the rest retrieved from reference TRBV5-1 and TRBJ2-7, is KAGVTQTPRYLIKTRGQQVTLSCSPISGHRSVSWYQQTPGQGLQFLFEYFSETQRNKGNFPGRFSGRQFSNSRSEMNVSTLELGDSALYLCASSLGGRTYEQYFGPGTRLTVT.

On this clonotype itself: Relative to the germline gene, one junction end is altered; a read error may explain this. CDR3 DNA: TGTGACAGCAGCCAAGGGGTAGGGAAGAGCTCCTACAATGAGCAGTTCTTC. Protein: CDSSQGVGKSSYNEQFF. The chain has TRBV7-6 and TRBJ2-1; D is perhaps TRBD1 (5 bases). The CDR3 loop spans 17 amino acids. Germline V gene data show CDR1 as SGHVS and CDR2 as FNYEAQ. Complete variable domain (other parts from reference TRBV7-6 and TRBJ2-1): GAGVSQSPRYKVTKRGQDVALRCDPISGHVSLYWYRQALGQGPEFLTYFNYEAQQDKSGLPNDRFSAERPEGSISTLTIQRTEQRDSAMYRCDSSQGVGKSSYNEQFFGPGTRLTVL.

This clonotype has just a few counts. The V gene is TRBV6-5, the J gene TRBJ1-3, with a possible D match to TRBD1 (5 bases). The CDR3 has 14 residues. The germline V gene has CDR1 MNHEY and CDR2 SVGAGI. Between the trimmed V and J ends, which lost 4 bases and 2 bases, there was a span of 9 bases. The CDR3 reads CASSSGRPGNTIYF. In DNA form, the CDR3 reads TGTGCCAGCAGTTCGGGACGTCCTGGAAACACCATATATTTT.

The gene calls are TRBV15 and TRBJ2-3, with 8 bases that match TRBD1. This CDR3 spans 16 amino acids. V was clipped by 0 bases and J by 5 bases; unmatched bases: 7. In germline, CDR1 is LNHNV, CDR2 YYDKDF (reference sequence). CDR3 nucleotide sequence: TGTGCCACCAGCAGAGATCGGGACAGGCCTAGAGATACGCAGTATTTT. Amino acid sequence: CATSRDRDRPRDTQYF.

CDR3 in amino acids: CASSLAATGELFF. The CDR3 DNA is TGTGCCAGCAGCTTAGCTGCCACCGGGGAGCTGTTTTTT. This chain joins TRBV7-2 and TRBJ2-2; D call uncertain. The CDR3 has 13 residues. The V gene lost 0 bases and the J gene lost 4 bases, with 3 bases spanning the gap. In germline, CDR1 is SGHTA, CDR2 FQGNSA.

This clonotype was counted only a few times. The V gene is TRBV20-1, the J gene TRBJ1-1, with no clear D. V was cut by 0 bases and J by 5 bases, with 13 bases left in between. The CDR3 is made up of 14 amino acids. The V gene's germline CDR1 is DFQATT and CDR2 SNEGSKA (reference sequence). Here the CDR3 DNA reads TGCAGTGCTAGAGATCTCTCCTGGGGTACTGAAGCTTTCTTT. Protein sequence: CSARDLSWGTEAFF.

This clonotype was observed a few times. This rearrangement joins TRBV7-2 to TRBJ2-5; 7 bases are shared with TRBD1. Germline lookup yields CDR1 SGHTA and CDR2 FQGNSA. Trimming took 5 bases from V and 3 from J; bases not matched to a gene: 3. CDR3 length equals 13 residues. For the CDR3, the DNA is TGTGCCAGCAGCACCGACAGGGAAGAGACCCAGTACTTC. Residues: CASSTDREETQYF.

The V and J genes are TRBV21-1 and TRBJ2-3; TRBD1 reflects the table's D call only, with no check against the DNA. TRBV21-1 is a listed pseudogene. The CDR3 has 16 residues. DNA of the CDR3: TGTGCCAGCTCAAAGGGACAGCCCCATAGCACAGATACGCAGTATTTT. As protein: CASSKGQPHSTDTQYF.

This clonotype was counted many times. This sequence joins TRBV20-1 and TRBJ1-4; no clear D gene. CDR3 length: 13 residues. V was trimmed by 6 bases and J by 0 bases, leaving 8 bases between them. CDR1 and CDR2 (germline): DFQATT, SNEGSKA (reference sequence). The CDR3 DNA reads TGCAGTGCGAAGACCGCAACTAATGAAAAACTGTTTTTT. This encodes CSAKTATNEKLFF.

V and J are TRBV5-1 and TRBJ1-1; 7 nucleotides agree with TRBD1. The CDR3 has 16 residues. Germline CDR1 is SGHRS and CDR2 is YFSETQ. The trim removed 0 bases at V and 0 bases at J, leaving 5 bases unmatched. The CDR3 DNA sequence: TGCGCCAGCAGCTTGGGGCAGGGGGGAATGAACACTGAAGCTTTCTTT. It specifies CASSLGQGGMNTEAFF.

This chain links TRBV6-1 with TRBJ2-4, with D tentatively TRBD1 (5 bases). CDR1 and CDR2 from the germline V gene are MNHNS and SASEGT. The CDR3 is 13 residues long. V lost 7 bases and J lost 6, with 13 bases in between. For the CDR3, the DNA is TGTGCCAGCATTCCTAGGACACCAAACATTCAGTACTTC. Its protein is CASIPRTPNIQYF.

This clonotype was observed a handful of times. The chain combines TRBV7-6 with TRBJ1-1; D not resolved. This CDR3 spans 15 amino acids. In germline, CDR1 is SGHVS, CDR2 FNYEAQ. Between the trimmed V and J ends, which lost 3 bases and 0 bases, there was a span of 11 bases. The CDR3 DNA is TGTGCCAGCAGCTTCACCCCCGGCATGAACACTGAAGCTTTCTTT. Translation gives CASSFTPGMNTEAFF.

This clonotype was seen a few times. CDR3 loop: CASRGNTEAFF. CDR3 bases: TGCGCCAGCCGCGGGAACACTGAAGCTTTCTTT. The V call is TRBV5-1, the J call TRBJ1-1; D remains unclear. Germline-derived CDR1 and CDR2 are SGHRS and YFSETQ. Trimming removed 7 bases at V and 1 base at J, with 5 bases between. The CDR3 sequence is 11 residues long.

This clonotype has only a few counts. The chain couples TRBV12-3 or TRBV12-4 to TRBJ2-7; D is unclear. This CDR3 comprises 14 residues. V was pared by 3 bases and J by 2 bases, with 11 bases between. The CDR3 reads CASSFTTSTYEQYF. CDR3 DNA sequence: TGTGCCAGCAGTTTTACTACGTCGACCTACGAGCAGTACTTC.

V and J are TRBV29-1 and TRBJ2-3, with a weak D call TRBD2 (5 bases). Germline V gene sequence: CDR1 SQVTM, CDR2 ANQGSEA. Trimming took off 4 bases at V and 2 bases at J, with 10 bases between the two ends. The CDR3 is 13 amino acids. The CDR3 DNA sequence: TGCAGCGTTGGCGGGTTAAACACAGATACGCAGTATTTT. Protein: CSVGGLNTDTQYF.

The genes are TRBV5-6 and TRBJ2-7; tentatively, D is TRBD1 or TRBD2 (5 bases each). Germline lookup yields CDR1 SGHDT and CDR2 YYEEEE. Trimming pared 2 bases from V and 2 bases from J, leaving 8 bases between. This CDR3 has 13 amino acids. This CDR3 is CASSFGAAYEQYF. The DNA for the CDR3 is TGTGCCAGCAGCTTCGGGGCCGCCTACGAGCAGTACTTC.

The chain employs TRBV12-3 or TRBV12-4 and TRBJ2-2, with D unclear. V lost 2 bases and J lost 0, with 7 bases in between. The CDR3 totals 15 residues. The CDR3 region has the DNA TGTGCCAGCAGTTTACGTGCGCCGAACACCGGGGAGCTGTTTTTT. Its protein is CASSLRAPNTGELFF.